The entry below describes one T cell receptor beta chain. This same CDR3 is encoded by further DNA sequences in the sample. These data are taken from a study of T cell changes during pregnancy in multiple sclerosis. Here immunoSEQ multiplex PCR was the method, and the copy in TCRdb shows in-frame clones only, minus some. In the table there are roughly 50,000 clones, 90% to 95% of which are singletons. Trimming cost V 0 bases and J 4 bases, with 4 bases left between them. The CDR3 consists of 12 residues. CDR1 and CDR2 (germline): SGHDT, YYEEEE. The V gene is TRBV5-6, the J gene TRBJ2-5; the D is unclear. This specimen consisted of CD8+ T cells from peripheral blood mononuclear cells, obtained in the third trimester of pregnancy. The origin of this receptor is a female donor with multiple sclerosis, enrolled in a pregnancy study. The CDR3 DNA is TGTGCCAGCAGCTTGGGTCTAGAGACCCAGTACTTC. Amino acids: CASSLGLETQYF.